The 15 T cell receptor beta chains reported below all come from one sample, sequenced in a study of cytomegalovirus exposure and HLA in healthy donors. This PCR relied on a set of 60 Vbeta primers and 13 Jbeta primers. TCRdb's table, derived via immunoSEQ multiplex PCR, lists solely in-frame clones and lacks some. The top ten clones hold about 8.6% of a sample with more than 95,000 clones, 60% to 85% of them seen once. The sequencing input was PBMCs. These receptors were taken from a woman aged 35 to 49 in good health and CMV-seropositive.

This chain uses TRBV29-1 with TRBJ2-7; 7 nucleotides match TRBD1. The length of the CDR3 is 15 residues. The junction had 16 bases not matched to a gene; V was cut back by 7 bases and J by 4 bases. The germline CDR1 and CDR2 sequences are SQVTM and ANQGSEA. CDR3 residues: CSAPVFTGENYEQYF. Written as DNA, the CDR3 is TGCAGCGCCCCTGTCTTCACAGGGGAGAATTACGAGCAGTACTTC.

This clone was picked up a small number of times. Different DNA sequences within this sample yield the same CDR3. The gene calls are TRBV5-1 and TRBJ1-1, with D perhaps TRBD1 (6 bases). The germline CDR1 and CDR2 sequences are SGHRS and YFSETQ. Trimming took off 3 bases at V and 1 base at J, with 10 bases between the two ends. The CDR3 extends over 14 amino acids. The CDR3 protein is CASSSGQPNTEAFF. The CDR3 bases are TGCGCCAGCAGCTCCGGACAGCCGAACACTGAAGCTTTCTTT.

To note about this clone: The sample carries other DNA sequences with the same CDR3. The rearrangement joins TRBV5-1 to TRBJ1-3, with 8 nucleotides matching TRBD1. CDR1 SGHRS and CDR2 YFSETQ come from the germline V gene. V lost 4 bases to trimming and J lost 4 bases; unmatched junction nucleotides: 4. The CDR3 runs 14 residues. The CDR3 DNA is TGCGCCAGCAGCCCAGGGGGCGCAGGAAACACCATATATTTT. It translates to CASSPGGAGNTIYF.

The V and J genes are TRBV28 and TRBJ2-1; 8 nucleotides line up with TRBD1. Germline V gene data show CDR1 as MDHEN and CDR2 as SYDVKM. This CDR3 is 15 amino acids long. The J segment lost 2 bases and the V segment lost 7 bases, leaving 7 bases of the junction unmatched. CDR3: CASTGPGQAYNEQFF. DNA of the CDR3: TGTGCCAGCACCGGTCCGGGACAGGCCTACAATGAGCAGTTCTTC.

The chain recombines TRBV28 with TRBJ2-3; D might be TRBD2 (6 bases). Germline loops: CDR1 MDHEN, CDR2 SYDVKM. CDR3 length: 13 residues. V lost 8 bases and J lost 1, with 10 bases in between. The CDR3 DNA reads TGTGCCAGCTGCCCGGGGGGCACAGATACGCAGTATTTT. Translating it yields CASCPGGTDTQYF.

The V gene is TRBV28, the J gene TRBJ2-2; D is possibly TRBD2 (6 bases). Germline lookup yields CDR1 MDHEN and CDR2 SYDVKM. V was cut by 10 bases and J by 1 base, with 22 bases left in between. The CDR3 is 17 amino acids. This chain's CDR3 is CATYGSLAAQNTGELFF. The CDR3 DNA reads TGTGCCACCTACGGAAGTTTAGCGGCCCAGAACACCGGGGAGCTGTTTTTT.

This clone occurred a few times. The chain employs TRBV5-1 and TRBJ2-1; 8 bases are a match to TRBD2. Per germline, CDR1 SGHRS and CDR2 YFSETQ. The CDR3 contains 16 residues. The V segment lost 0 bases and the J segment 4 bases; nucleotides outside the gene matches: 6. The CDR3 loop reads CASSLAASGGYNEQFF. As DNA, the CDR3 is TGCGCCAGCAGCTTGGCCGCCAGCGGGGGTTACAATGAGCAGTTCTTC.

The chain uses TRBV5-6 and TRBJ1-3; TRBD1 aligns across 7 bases. The CDR3 is 15 residues long. Germline CDR1 reads SGHDT; CDR2 reads YYEEEE. Germline trimming cut 2 bases from V and 5 bases from J; bases unmatched to any gene: 7. Written as DNA, the CDR3 is TGTGCCAGCAGCTTACTGACAGGGTCCCGAAACACCATATATTTT. Amino acid sequence: CASSLLTGSRNTIYF. The full variable domain, with the rest looked up from reference TRBV5-6 and TRBJ1-3, is DAGVTQSPTHLIKTRGQQVTLRCSPKSGHDTVSWYQQALGQGPQFIFQYYEEEERQRGNFPDRFSGHQFPNYSSELNVNALLLGDSALYLCASSLLTGSRNTIYFGEGSWLTVV.

CDR3 protein: CASSDRGLNQPQHF. The CDR3 coding sequence is TGTGCCAGCAGTGACAGGGGGCTTAATCAGCCCCAGCATTTT. This sequence joins TRBV6-4 and TRBJ1-5; 7 bases match TRBD1. The CDR3 has 14 residues. From germline, CDR1 is MRHNA and CDR2 SNTAGT. The ends lost 2 bases at V and 4 bases at J; junction bases unmatched: 2.

The gene calls are TRBV5-4 and TRBJ2-1, with D tentatively TRBD1 (6 bases). The CDR3 loop spans 16 amino acids. Trimming removed 0 bases from V and 1 base from J, with 11 bases in between. Germline-derived CDR1 and CDR2 are SGHNT and YYREEE (reference sequence). For the CDR3, the DNA is TGTGCCAGCAGCTTGGACCAGGGGATATCCTACAATGAGCAGTTCTTC. Its protein product is CASSLDQGISYNEQFF. The variable domain in full, completed from reference TRBV5-4 and TRBJ2-1, reads ETGVTQSPTHLIKTRGQQVTLRCSSQSGHNTVSWYQQALGQGPQFIFQYYREEENGRGNFPPRFSGLQFPNYSSELNVNALELDDSALYLCASSLDQGISYNEQFFGPGTRLTVL.

This chain connects TRBV9 to TRBJ1-1, with D maybe TRBD1 (5 bases). The V end was cut by 4 bases, the J end by 4 bases, with 14 bases between. This CDR3 has 14 residues. Germline V CDR1 and CDR2: SGDLS, YYNGEE. The CDR3 here is CASSPGWSSTEAFF. For the CDR3, the DNA is TGTGCCAGCAGCCCAGGGTGGTCTAGCACTGAAGCTTTCTTT.

The chain combines TRBV11-2 with TRBJ2-2; possibly TRBD2 for D (6 bases). The length of the CDR3 is 14 residues. In germline, CDR1 is SGHAT, CDR2 FQNNGV. Trimming took 5 bases from V and 3 from J, leaving 10 bases between them. CDR3 bases: TGTGCCAGCAGCACGACTAGTTACACCGGGGAGCTGTTTTTT. Encoded protein: CASSTTSYTGELFF.

The chain joins TRBV10-1 to TRBJ2-3, with TRBD2 identical over 13 bases. The CDR3 contains 18 residues. In germline, CDR1 is WNHNN, CDR2 SYGVQD (reference sequence). J was trimmed by 4 bases and V by 4 bases; bases with no gene match: 11. The CDR3 DNA is TGCGCCAGCAGTGGCCCACTAGCGGGAGGGCTGAGGGCAGATACGCAGTATTTT. It translates to CASSGPLAGGLRADTQYF.

The CDR3 spells CASSSTPASYNEQFF. Written as DNA, the CDR3 is TGTGCCAGCAGCTCGACTCCCGCCTCCTACAATGAGCAGTTCTTC. The chain couples TRBV7-2 to TRBJ2-1; no clear D gene. V was clipped by 4 bases and J by 0 bases, with 10 bases between them. The CDR3 contains 15 residues. Germline V lookup: CDR1 SGHTA, CDR2 FQGNSA.

The chain uses TRBV5-4 and TRBJ2-7; possibly TRBD2 for D (5 bases). The CDR3 is 16 amino acids. Germline V lookup: CDR1 SGHNT, CDR2 YYREEE (reference sequence). Trimming took 5 bases from V and 0 from J, leaving 18 bases between them. CDR3 bases: TGTGCCAGCAGTCCCACCGCAGGACTTAGCTCCTACGAGCAGTACTTC. Protein product: CASSPTAGLSSYEQYF.